These 14 T cell receptor beta chains were sequenced from one sample in a study of blood T cells in healthy people across ages. Using a J-beta primer mix together with a sample-barcoded 5' primer, a second PCR was run for about 6 to 12 cycles. TCRdb fed the 5' RACE reads into MiXCR, producing one record per CDR3 protein. The sample records 1.4 million to 1.5 million distinct CDR3 sequences, roughly 40% being singletons. Source material: blood. The receptors come from a woman under 30 in good health.

CDR3 sequence (DNA): TGTGCCAGCAGCCCCAGCCACCCGAAAAGCTCTGGAAACACCATATATTTT. It translates to CASSPSHPKSSGNTIYF. The rearrangement joins TRBV7-3 to TRBJ1-3; D remains ambiguous. The V end lost 5 bases, the J end lost 0 bases, and 17 bases lay between the germline ends. CDR1 is SGHTA, CDR2 FQGTGA, per germline. The CDR3 spans 17 residues.

The chain uses TRBV7-2 and TRBJ1-1; D call uncertain. The CDR3 runs 13 residues. V lost 5 bases and J 1 base, leaving 8 bases between the germline ends. Germline V gene sequence: CDR1 SGHTA, CDR2 FQGNSA. The CDR3 nucleotides are TGTGCCAGCAGCGCCCACAGGAACACTGAAGCTTTCTTT. This gives the protein CASSAHRNTEAFF.

This clonotype was observed many times. The rearrangement links TRBV7-8 to TRBJ1-1; no clear D. In germline, CDR1 is SGHVS, CDR2 FQNEAQ. The CDR3 runs to 14 residues. V was clipped by 3 bases and J by 3 bases, with 11 bases between them. CDR3 amino acids: CASSFGPPDTEAFF. DNA of the CDR3: TGTGCCAGCAGCTTCGGCCCCCCGGACACTGAAGCTTTCTTT.

A note on this clonotype: At one of its ends the junction is not consistent with the germline gene, which may arise from a read error. V gene TRBV14 combines with J gene TRBJ1-6, with TRBD1 as a possible D gene (6 bases). Germline CDR1 SGHDN, CDR2 FVKESK. This CDR3 is built from 16 residues. The CDR3 here is CASSQGAAGANSPLHF. As DNA, the CDR3 is TGTGCTAGCAGCCAAGGTGCGGCAGGGGCCAATTCACCCCTCCACTTT.

In its sample, this clonotype was seen a few times. The CDR3 protein is CASVRGGYTF. DNA of the CDR3: TGTGCCAGCGTGAGAGGGGGCTACACCTTC. The gene calls are TRBV6-1 and TRBJ1-2, with D uncertain. Per the germline V gene, CDR1 is MNHNS and CDR2 is SASEGT. The V end was cut by 8 bases, the J end by 8 bases, with 9 bases between. The CDR3 contains 10 residues.

This sequence joins TRBV12-3 or TRBV12-4 and TRBJ2-1; D gene unclear. V lost 6 bases and J lost 8, with 20 bases in between. The CDR3 is 15 amino acids. The CDR3 DNA reads as TGTGCCAGCAGCCGCCCCGTGTATACGGGCGATGAGCAGTTCTTC. Amino acids: CASSRPVYTGDEQFF.

The chain has TRBV11-2 and TRBJ2-3; TRBD2 is a possible D gene (7 bases). This CDR3 has 19 amino acids. Trimming pared 0 bases from V and 0 bases from J, leaving 19 bases between. The germline V gene has CDR1 SGHAT and CDR2 FQNNGV. CDR3 amino acids: CASSLETREGGFSTDTQYF. CDR3 in DNA: TGTGCCAGCAGCTTAGAAACCAGGGAGGGGGGGTTTAGCACAGATACGCAGTATTTT.

The chain joins TRBV30 to TRBJ2-7; D is tentatively TRBD1 or TRBD2 (5 bases each). Trimming shortened V by 8 bases and J by 7 bases, and 18 bases separated the two germline ends. Germline V gene data show CDR1 as GTSNPN and CDR2 as SVGIG (reference sequence). This CDR3 region has 12 residues. The CDR3 coding sequence is TGTGCCGGGGTGGCTGGGGGTCGGGAGCAGTACTTC. As protein: CAGVAGGREQYF.

V and J are TRBV4-1 and TRBJ2-7; no reliable D call. CDR3 size: 12 residues. Germline values: CDR1 MGHRA, CDR2 YSYEKL. The V end lost 0 bases, the J end lost 5 bases, and 5 bases lay between the germline ends. Written as DNA, the CDR3 is TGCGCCAGCAGCCAAGAATGGCACGAGCAGTACTTC. Residues: CASSQEWHEQYF.

The chain is built from TRBV29-1 and TRBJ2-3, with D perhaps matching TRBD2 (6 bases). This CDR3 has 17 residues. Germline loops: CDR1 SQVTM, CDR2 ANQGSEA. V gave up 3 bases and J gave up 2 bases, with 21 bases separating them. The DNA for the CDR3 is TGCAGCGTTGATAAGGACGGGAGCACAAGCCTCACAGATACGCAGTATTTT. Amino acid sequence: CSVDKDGSTSLTDTQYF.

This clonotype turned up a few times. V is TRBV10-3 and J is TRBJ2-5; D gene uncertain. Trimming cost V 4 bases and J 5 bases, with 14 bases left between them. The germline CDR1 and CDR2 sequences are ENHRY and SYGVKD. This CDR3 region has 14 residues. The CDR3 DNA is TGTGCCATCAGTGGGGCCGTAGCCAGTGAGACCCAGTACTTC. Its protein product is CAISGAVASETQYF.

Ten or more counts support this clonotype. J is TRBJ2-1 and V is TRBV6-4; D perhaps matches TRBD2 (6 bases). Germline CDR1 and CDR2: MRHNA and SNTAGT. The V end lost 3 bases, the J end lost 5 bases, and 8 bases lay between the germline ends. The CDR3 has 13 residues. The DNA of the CDR3 is TGTGCCAGCAGTGAGGGGACTGACAATGAGCAGTTCTTC. Its protein is CASSEGTDNEQFF.

The V gene is TRBV7-9, the J gene TRBJ1-2; possible D gene TRBD1, 5 bases. Germline CDR1 reads SEHNR; CDR2 reads FQNEAQ (reference sequence). The CDR3 runs 12 residues. V was cut by 3 bases and J by 9 bases, with 11 bases left in between. The CDR3 spells CASSFPGYSYTF. In nucleotides, the CDR3 is TGTGCCAGCAGCTTCCCAGGGTATAGCTACACCTTC.

The chain recombines TRBV29-1 with TRBJ2-1; a weak D match, TRBD1 (6 bases). V lost 7 bases to trimming and J lost 5 bases, with 18 bases between them. This CDR3 is 14 amino acids long. Germline CDR1 reads SQVTM; CDR2 reads ANQGSEA. CDR3 amino acids: CSAAPGQKDNEQFF. The DNA for the CDR3 is TGCAGCGCTGCGCCCGGACAGAAAGACAATGAGCAGTTCTTC.